One and the same sample provided the 5 T cell receptor beta chains below, sequenced in a study of blood T cell repertoires in COVID-19. Assay used: immunoSEQ multiplex PCR; TCRdb lists only in-frame clones, some missing. The sample carries tens of thousands of clones, 80% to 85% recorded once. The sample was peripheral blood. These receptors came from a woman aged 55-69 years with acute or convalescent COVID-19.

J is TRBJ1-2 and V is TRBV5-1; the D is unclear. Germline CDR1 SGHRS, CDR2 YFSETQ. V lost 0 bases and J 1 base, leaving 7 bases between the germline ends. This CDR3 is built from 14 residues. In nucleotides, the CDR3 is TGCGCCAGCAGCTTGGATCGGGGTAACTATGGCTACACCTTC. Translation: CASSLDRGNYGYTF.

The rearrangement joins TRBV3-1 (or the pseudogene TRBV3-2) to TRBJ2-1, with 16 positions matching TRBD2. V was clipped by 1 base and J by 6 bases; unmatched bases: 3. Germline V lookup: CDR1 LGHDT, CDR2 YNNKEL (reference sequence). CDR3 size: 17 residues. The CDR3 here is CASSQAGTSGGGNEQFF. Here the CDR3 DNA reads TGTGCCAGCAGCCAAGCAGGGACTAGCGGGGGGGGCAATGAGCAGTTCTTC.

This clone was seen more than once but under ten times. This sequence joins TRBV13 and TRBJ2-1; D remains ambiguous. Trimming left V 4 bases short and J 4 bases short, with 2 bases between. CDR1 and CDR2 from the germline V gene are PRHDT and FYEKMQ (reference sequence). The CDR3 is 11 residues long. As DNA, the CDR3 is TGTGCCAGCAGCTCTTACAATGAGCAGTTCTTC. Translation: CASSSYNEQFF.

This clone appeared once. The J gene is TRBJ1-1, the V gene TRBV3-1 (or the pseudogene TRBV3-2), with 7 bases fitting TRBD1. The CDR3 is 14 amino acids. In germline, CDR1 is LGHDT, CDR2 YNNKEL (reference sequence). J was trimmed by 4 bases and V by 2 bases; bases with no gene match: 4. The CDR3 DNA is TGTGCCAGCAGCCAAAAACCAGGGGGCACTGAAGCTTTCTTT. This sequence encodes CASSQKPGGTEAFF.

This chain joins TRBV9 and TRBJ2-3, with 12 nucleotides matching TRBD2. The germline CDR1 and CDR2 sequences are SGDLS and YYNGEE. The J segment lost 4 bases and the V segment lost 0 bases, leaving 3 bases of the junction unmatched. The CDR3 spans 16 residues. For the CDR3, the DNA is TGTGCCAGCAGCGTAGCGGCTAGCGGGGGGGCAGATACGCAGTATTTT. It translates to CASSVAASGGADTQYF.